This T cell receptor beta chain was observed in a study of blood T cell repertoires in COVID-19. Study at large: The study drew acute and convalescent COVID-19 samples from the United States, Italy and Spain.

This CDR3 region has 15 residues. The V gene's germline CDR1 is SGHTA and CDR2 FQGNSA. V dropped 1 base and J dropped 0 bases, with 10 bases sitting between them. Per the original methods: The assay estimated nucleated cells by amplifying reference gene primers. Sequencing used immunoSEQ multiplex PCR; TCRdb keeps in-frame clones, though not all of them. That table gives V, J and clone size, and the DNA gave D and trimming. This sample has some 450,000 clones, with approximately 90% found just once. Patients at the Seattle site were enrolled during active infection and followed longitudinally. The receptor was isolated from a young man with COVID-19, enrolled during active disease. V usage is TRBV7-2 and J usage is TRBJ2-7; D not resolved. The sequenced sample consisted of peripheral blood. CDR3 sequence: CASSLGKTRSYEQYF. DNA of the CDR3: TGTGCCAGCAGCTTAGGGAAGACACGCTCCTACGAGCAGTACTTC.